The 7 T cell receptor beta chains listed next were all sequenced from one sample in a study of kidney transplant recipient with SARS-CoV-2 infection. In TCRdb, the reads were re-called with MiXCR into one record per CDR3 protein. In the table there are under 250,000 distinct CDR3 sequences, 25% to 30% of which are singletons. Material: a blood sample, obtained at baseline and on day 111 from a kidney transplant recipient. The origin of the receptors is a male patient aged 25 to 39 who had COVID-19 and was a kidney transplant recipient. These T cells may partly come from the graft donor.

V and J are TRBV6-2 or TRBV6-3 and TRBJ1-2; no clear D gene. Germline CDR1 and CDR2: MNHEY and SVGEGT. V was pared by 5 bases and J by 4 bases, with 23 bases between. The CDR3 covers 17 residues. The CDR3 DNA reads TGTGCCAGCAGTAATGCAGGCTGCATCGGAAAGACCTATGGCTACACCTTC. Translating gives CASSNAGCIGKTYGYTF.

The table lists this clonotype with many counts. The chain links TRBV6-4 to TRBJ2-7; 9 bases fit TRBD2. This CDR3 is built from 15 residues. CDR1 is MRHNA and CDR2 is SNTAGT in the germline V gene. The ends lost 4 bases at V and 2 bases at J; junction bases unmatched: 6. CDR3 sequence reads: CASSVLAGTPYEQYF. Here the CDR3 DNA reads TGTGCCAGCAGTGTCCTAGCGGGAACTCCCTACGAGCAGTACTTC.

The genes are TRBV3-1 and TRBJ1-2; D call uncertain. CDR1 LGHDT and CDR2 YNNKEL come from the germline V gene (reference sequence). V lost 5 bases to trimming and J lost 4 bases, with 23 bases between them. This CDR3 region has 17 residues. CDR3 in DNA: TGTGCCAGCAGCATGGTAGTCACCCCTCGAAAGACCTATGGCTACACCTTC. Translation gives CASSMVVTPRKTYGYTF.

This clonotype was counted a few times. The V call is TRBV11-2, the J call TRBJ2-5; 10 bases map to TRBD2. The CDR3 extends over 18 amino acids. The V segment lost 0 bases and the J segment 1 base; nucleotides outside the gene matches: 8. Germline V gives CDR1 SGHAT, CDR2 FQNNGV. CDR3 nucleotide sequence: TGTGCCAGCAGCTTAGATAATTCGGGACTAGCGTCCCAAGAGACCCAGTACTTC. Protein sequence: CASSLDNSGLASQETQYF. The complete variable domain, with remaining parts taken from reference TRBV11-2 and TRBJ2-5, reads EAGVAQSPRYKIIEKRQSVAFWCNPISGHATLYWYQQILGQGPKLLIQFQNNGVVDDSQLPKDRFSAERLKGVDSTLKIQPAKLEDSAVYLCASSLDNSGLASQETQYFGPGTRLLVL.

This clonotype was recorded at least ten times. The V call is TRBV5-4, the J call TRBJ2-2, with D possibly matching TRBD1 (6 bases). Trimming took off 4 bases at V and 4 bases at J, with 17 bases between the two ends. Germline V CDR1 and CDR2: SGHNT, YYREEE (reference sequence). The CDR3 runs 16 residues. The DNA of the CDR3 is TGTGCCAGCAGCCCTGGCCGGCAGGGGAGCACCGGGGAGCTGTTTTTT. Translation: CASSPGRQGSTGELFF.

With respect to this clonotype: A much larger clone lies a single base off, so this may be a read error. This chain uses TRBV20-1 with TRBJ1-2; D is ambiguous. The CDR3 runs 16 residues. V was cut by 5 bases and J by 4 bases, with 23 bases left in between. CDR1 is DFQATT, CDR2 SNEGSKA, per germline (reference sequence). The CDR3 DNA reads as TGCAGTGCTGACCCAGCGCTGTTTCGAAAGACCTATGGCTACACCTTC. Translation gives CSADPALFRKTYGYTF.

About this clonotype itself: A read error may explain this, as a much larger clone is one base away. The genes are TRBV6-6 and TRBJ2-7; 8 bases map to TRBD1. Trimming took 10 bases from V and 0 from J; bases not matched to a gene: 17. CDR1 and CDR2 from the germline V gene are MNHNY and SVGAGI (reference sequence). The CDR3 runs to 17 residues. The CDR3 DNA reads as TGTGCCAACCGAGGGCCCTCCGGGACAGGAAGCTCCTACGAGCAGTACTTC. Amino acids: CANRGPSGTGSSYEQYF.